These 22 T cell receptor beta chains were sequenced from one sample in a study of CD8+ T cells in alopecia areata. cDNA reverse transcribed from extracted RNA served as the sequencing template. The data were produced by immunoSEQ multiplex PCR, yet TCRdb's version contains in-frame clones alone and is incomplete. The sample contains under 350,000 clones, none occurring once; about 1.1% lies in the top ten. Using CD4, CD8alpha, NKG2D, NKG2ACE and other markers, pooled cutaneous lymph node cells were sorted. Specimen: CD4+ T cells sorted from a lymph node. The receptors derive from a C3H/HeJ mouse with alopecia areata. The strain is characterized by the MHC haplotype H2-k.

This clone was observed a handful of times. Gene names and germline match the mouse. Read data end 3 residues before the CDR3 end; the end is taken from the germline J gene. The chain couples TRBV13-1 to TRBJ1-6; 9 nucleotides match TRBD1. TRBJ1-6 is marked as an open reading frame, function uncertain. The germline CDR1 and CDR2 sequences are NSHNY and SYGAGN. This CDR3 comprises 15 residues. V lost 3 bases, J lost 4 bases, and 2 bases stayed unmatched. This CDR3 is CASSVDRGYNSPLYF. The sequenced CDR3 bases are TGTGCCAGCAGTGTGGACAGGGGTTATAATTCGCCC.

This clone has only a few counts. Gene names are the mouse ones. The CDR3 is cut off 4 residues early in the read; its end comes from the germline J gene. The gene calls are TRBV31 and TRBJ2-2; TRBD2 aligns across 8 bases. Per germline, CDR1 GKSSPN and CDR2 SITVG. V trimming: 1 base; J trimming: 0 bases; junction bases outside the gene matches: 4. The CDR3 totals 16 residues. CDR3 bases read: TGTGCCTGGAGTCGGGGGGGGGCTGCAAACACCGGG. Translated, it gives CAWSRGGAANTG. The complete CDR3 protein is CAWSRGGAANTGQLYF. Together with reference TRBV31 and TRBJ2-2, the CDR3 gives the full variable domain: AQTIHQWPVAEIKAVGSPLSLGCTIKGKSSPNLYWYWQATGGTLQQLFYSITVGQVESVVQLNLSASRPKDDQFILSTEKLLLSHSGFYLCAWSRGGAANTGQLYFGEGSKLTVL.

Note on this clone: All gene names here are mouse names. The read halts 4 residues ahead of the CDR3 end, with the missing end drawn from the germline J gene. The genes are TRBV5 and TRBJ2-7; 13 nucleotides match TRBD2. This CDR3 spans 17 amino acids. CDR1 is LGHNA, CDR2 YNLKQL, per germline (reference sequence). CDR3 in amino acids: CASSQDWTGGARDEQYF. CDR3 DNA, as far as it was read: TGTGCCAGCAGCCAAGATTGGACTGGGGGGGCGAGGGAT.

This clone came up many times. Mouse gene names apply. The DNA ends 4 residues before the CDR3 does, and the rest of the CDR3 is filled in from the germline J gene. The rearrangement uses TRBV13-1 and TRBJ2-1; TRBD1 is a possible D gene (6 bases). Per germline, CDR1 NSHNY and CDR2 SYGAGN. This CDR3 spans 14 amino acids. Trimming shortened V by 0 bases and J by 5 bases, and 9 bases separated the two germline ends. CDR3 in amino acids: CASSDGRGDAEQFF. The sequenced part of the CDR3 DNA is TGTGCCAGCAGTGATGGCAGGGGAGATGCT.

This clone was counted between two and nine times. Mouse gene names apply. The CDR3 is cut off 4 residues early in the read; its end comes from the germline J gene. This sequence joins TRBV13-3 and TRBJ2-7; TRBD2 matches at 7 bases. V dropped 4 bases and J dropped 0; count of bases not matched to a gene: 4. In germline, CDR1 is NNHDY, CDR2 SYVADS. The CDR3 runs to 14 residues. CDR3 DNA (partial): TGTGCCAGCAGTCCAGACTGGGCCTCCTAT. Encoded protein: CASSPDWASY. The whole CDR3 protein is CASSPDWASYEQYF.

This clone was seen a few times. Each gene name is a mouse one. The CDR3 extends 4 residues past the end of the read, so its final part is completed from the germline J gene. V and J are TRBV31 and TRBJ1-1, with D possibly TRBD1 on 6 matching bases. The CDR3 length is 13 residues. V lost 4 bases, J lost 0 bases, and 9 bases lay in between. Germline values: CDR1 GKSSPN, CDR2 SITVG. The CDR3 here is CAWTRQANTEVFF. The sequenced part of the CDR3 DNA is TGTGCCTGGACTCGACAGGCAAACACA.

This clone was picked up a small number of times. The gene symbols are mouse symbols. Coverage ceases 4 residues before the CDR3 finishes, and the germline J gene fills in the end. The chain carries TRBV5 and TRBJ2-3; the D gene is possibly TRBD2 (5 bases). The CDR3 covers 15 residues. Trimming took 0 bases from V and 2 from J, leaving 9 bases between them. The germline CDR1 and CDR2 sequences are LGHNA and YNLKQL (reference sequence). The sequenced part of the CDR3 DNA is TGTGCCAGCAGCCAAGAGATGGGGTTTGCAGAA. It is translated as CASSQEMGFAE. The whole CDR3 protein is CASSQEMGFAETLYF.

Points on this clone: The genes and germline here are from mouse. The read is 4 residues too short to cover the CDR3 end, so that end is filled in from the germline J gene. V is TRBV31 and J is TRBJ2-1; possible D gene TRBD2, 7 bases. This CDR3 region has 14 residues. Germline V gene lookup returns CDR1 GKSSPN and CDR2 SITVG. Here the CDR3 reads CAWSPRGARAEQFF. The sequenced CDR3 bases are TGTGCCTGGAGTCCCCGGGGGGCGCGGGCT.

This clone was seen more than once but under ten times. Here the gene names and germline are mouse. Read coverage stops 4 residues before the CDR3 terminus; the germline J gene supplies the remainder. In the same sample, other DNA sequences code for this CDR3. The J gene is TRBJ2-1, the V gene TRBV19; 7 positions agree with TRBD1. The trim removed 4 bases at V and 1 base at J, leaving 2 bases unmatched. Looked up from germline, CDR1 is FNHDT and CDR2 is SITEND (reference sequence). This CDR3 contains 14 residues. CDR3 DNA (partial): TGTGCCAGCAGTCCGACAGGGAACTATGCT. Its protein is CASSPTGNYA. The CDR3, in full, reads CASSPTGNYAEQFF.

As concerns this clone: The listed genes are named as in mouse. Incomplete CDR3 DNA: TGTGCCAGCGGGAGGGGAGATTCGCCC. Translated: CASGRGDSP. From start to end, the CDR3 is CASGRGDSPLYF. V gene TRBV13-2 combines with J gene TRBJ1-6; maybe TRBD1 (5 bases). The read is 3 residues too short to cover the CDR3 end, so that end is filled in from the germline J gene. TRBJ1-6 is identified as an open reading frame with a role that is uncertain. CDR1 is NNHNN, CDR2 SYGAGS, per germline (reference sequence). Trimming removed 5 bases at V and 8 bases at J, with 8 bases between. This CDR3 has 12 amino acids.

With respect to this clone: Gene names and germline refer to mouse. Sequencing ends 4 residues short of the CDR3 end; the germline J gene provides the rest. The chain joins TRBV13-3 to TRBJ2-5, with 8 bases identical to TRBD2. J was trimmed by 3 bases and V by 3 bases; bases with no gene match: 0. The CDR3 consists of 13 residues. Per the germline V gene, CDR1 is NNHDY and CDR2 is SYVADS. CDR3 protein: CASSGDWQDTQYF. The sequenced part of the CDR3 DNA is TGTGCCAGCAGTGGGGACTGGCAAGAC.

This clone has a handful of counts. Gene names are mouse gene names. The part of the CDR3 DNA that was read is TGTGCCTGGAGCCCGGGACAGGGGGTTGCT. Translation: CAWSPGQGVA. The whole CDR3 sequence is CAWSPGQGVAEQFF. The chain combines TRBV31 with TRBJ2-1, with 11 bases matching TRBD1. The read ends 4 residues before the CDR3 terminus; that terminus is restored from the germline J gene. The V segment lost 3 bases and the J segment 6 bases; nucleotides outside the gene matches: 4. The CDR3 runs 14 residues. The germline V gene has CDR1 GKSSPN and CDR2 SITVG.

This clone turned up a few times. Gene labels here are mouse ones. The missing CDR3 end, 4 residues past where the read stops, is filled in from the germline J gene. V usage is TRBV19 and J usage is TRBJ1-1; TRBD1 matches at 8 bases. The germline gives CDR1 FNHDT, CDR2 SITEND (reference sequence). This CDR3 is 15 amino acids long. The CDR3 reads CASRPPGQANAEVFF. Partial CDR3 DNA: TGTGCCAGCAGACCACCGGGACAGGCAAACGCA.

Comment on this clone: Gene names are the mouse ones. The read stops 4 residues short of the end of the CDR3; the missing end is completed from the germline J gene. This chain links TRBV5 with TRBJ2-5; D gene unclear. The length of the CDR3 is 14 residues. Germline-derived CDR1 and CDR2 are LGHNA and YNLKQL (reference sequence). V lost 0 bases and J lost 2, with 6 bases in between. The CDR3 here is CASSQDVSQDTQYF. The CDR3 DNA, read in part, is TGTGCCAGCAGCCAAGATGTCAGCCAAGAC.

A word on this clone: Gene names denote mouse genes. The CDR3 bases that were read are TGTGCCAGCAGTATCCCAGGGTATGCT. It translates to CASSIPGYA. The whole CDR3 protein is CASSIPGYAEQFF. The rearrangement links TRBV19 to TRBJ2-1, with D perhaps matching TRBD1 (5 bases). Read coverage stops 4 residues before the CDR3 terminus; the germline J gene supplies the remainder. Germline loops: CDR1 FNHDT, CDR2 SITEND (reference sequence). This CDR3 comprises 13 residues. Trimming removed 2 bases from V and 4 bases from J, with 7 bases in between.

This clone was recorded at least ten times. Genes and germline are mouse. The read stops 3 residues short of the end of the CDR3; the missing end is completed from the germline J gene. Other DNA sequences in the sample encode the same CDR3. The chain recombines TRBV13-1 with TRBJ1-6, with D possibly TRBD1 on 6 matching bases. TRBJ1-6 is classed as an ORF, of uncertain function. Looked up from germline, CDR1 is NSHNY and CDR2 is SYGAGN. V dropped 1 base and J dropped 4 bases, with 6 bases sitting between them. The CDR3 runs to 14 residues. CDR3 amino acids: CASSDRGYNSPLYF. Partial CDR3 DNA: TGTGCCAGCAGTGATAGGGGGTATAATTCGCCC.

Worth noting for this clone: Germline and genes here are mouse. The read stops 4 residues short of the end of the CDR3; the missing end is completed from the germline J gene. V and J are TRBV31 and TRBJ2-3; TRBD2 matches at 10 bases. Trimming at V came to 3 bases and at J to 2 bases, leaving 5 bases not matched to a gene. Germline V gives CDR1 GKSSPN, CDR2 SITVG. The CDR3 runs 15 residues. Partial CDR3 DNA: TGTGCCTGGAGCTCCGGGACTGGGGATGCAGAA. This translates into CAWSSGTGDAE. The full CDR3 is CAWSSGTGDAETLYF. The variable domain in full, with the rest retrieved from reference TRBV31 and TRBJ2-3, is AQTIHQWPVAEIKAVGSPLSLGCTIKGKSSPNLYWYWQATGGTLQQLFYSITVGQVESVVQLNLSASRPKDDQFILSTEKLLLSHSGFYLCAWSSGTGDAETLYFGSGTRLTVL.

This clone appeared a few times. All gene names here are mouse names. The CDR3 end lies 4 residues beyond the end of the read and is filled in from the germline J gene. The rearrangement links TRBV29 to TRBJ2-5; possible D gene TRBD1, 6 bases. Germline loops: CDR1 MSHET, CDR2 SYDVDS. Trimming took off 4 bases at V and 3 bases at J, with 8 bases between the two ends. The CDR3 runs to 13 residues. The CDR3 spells CASSSQGQDTQYF. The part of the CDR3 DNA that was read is TGTGCTAGCAGTTCACAGGGTCAAGAC.

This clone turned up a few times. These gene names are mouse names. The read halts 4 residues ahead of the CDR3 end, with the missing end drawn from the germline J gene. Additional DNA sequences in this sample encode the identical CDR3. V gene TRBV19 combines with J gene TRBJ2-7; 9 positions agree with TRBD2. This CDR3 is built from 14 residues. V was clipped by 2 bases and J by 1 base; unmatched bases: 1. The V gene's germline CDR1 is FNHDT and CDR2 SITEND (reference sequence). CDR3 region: CASSILGGSYEQYF. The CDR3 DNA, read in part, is TGTGCCAGCAGTATCCTGGGGGGGTCCTAT.

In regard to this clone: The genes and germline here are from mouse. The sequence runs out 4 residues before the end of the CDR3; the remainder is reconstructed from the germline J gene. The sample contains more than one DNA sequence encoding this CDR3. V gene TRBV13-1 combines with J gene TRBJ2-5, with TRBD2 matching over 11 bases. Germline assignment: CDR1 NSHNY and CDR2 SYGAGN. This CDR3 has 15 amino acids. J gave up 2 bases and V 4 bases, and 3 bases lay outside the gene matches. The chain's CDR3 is CASSPDWGAQDTQYF. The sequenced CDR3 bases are TGTGCCAGCAGTCCGGACTGGGGGGCCCAAGAC.

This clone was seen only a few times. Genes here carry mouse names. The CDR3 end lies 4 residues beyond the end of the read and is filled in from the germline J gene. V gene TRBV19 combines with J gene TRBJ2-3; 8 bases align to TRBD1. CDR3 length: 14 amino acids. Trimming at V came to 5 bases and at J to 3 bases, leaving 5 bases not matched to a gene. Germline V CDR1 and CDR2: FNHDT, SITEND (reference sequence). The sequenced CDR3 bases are TGTGCCAGCAGAACAGGGGGATGGGCAGAA. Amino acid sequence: CASRTGGWAE. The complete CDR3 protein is CASRTGGWAETLYF. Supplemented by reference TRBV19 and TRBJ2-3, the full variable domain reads GGIITQTPKFLIGQEGQKLTLKCQQNFNHDTMYWYRQDSGKGLRLIYYSITENDLQKGDLSEGYDASREKKSSFSLTVTSAQKNEMAVFLCASRTGGWAETLYFGSGTRLTVL.

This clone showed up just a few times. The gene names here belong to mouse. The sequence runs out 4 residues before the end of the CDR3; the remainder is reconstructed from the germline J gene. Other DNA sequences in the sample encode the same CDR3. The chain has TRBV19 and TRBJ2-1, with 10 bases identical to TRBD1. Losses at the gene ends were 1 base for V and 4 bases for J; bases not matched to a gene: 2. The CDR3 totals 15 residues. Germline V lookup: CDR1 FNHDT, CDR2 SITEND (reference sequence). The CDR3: CASSIRGQGYAEQFF. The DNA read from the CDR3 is TGTGCCAGCAGTATAAGGGGACAGGGGTATGCT. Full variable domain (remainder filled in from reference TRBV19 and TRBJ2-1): GGIITQTPKFLIGQEGQKLTLKCQQNFNHDTMYWYRQDSGKGLRLIYYSITENDLQKGDLSEGYDASREKKSSFSLTVTSAQKNEMAVFLCASSIRGQGYAEQFFGPGTRLTVL.